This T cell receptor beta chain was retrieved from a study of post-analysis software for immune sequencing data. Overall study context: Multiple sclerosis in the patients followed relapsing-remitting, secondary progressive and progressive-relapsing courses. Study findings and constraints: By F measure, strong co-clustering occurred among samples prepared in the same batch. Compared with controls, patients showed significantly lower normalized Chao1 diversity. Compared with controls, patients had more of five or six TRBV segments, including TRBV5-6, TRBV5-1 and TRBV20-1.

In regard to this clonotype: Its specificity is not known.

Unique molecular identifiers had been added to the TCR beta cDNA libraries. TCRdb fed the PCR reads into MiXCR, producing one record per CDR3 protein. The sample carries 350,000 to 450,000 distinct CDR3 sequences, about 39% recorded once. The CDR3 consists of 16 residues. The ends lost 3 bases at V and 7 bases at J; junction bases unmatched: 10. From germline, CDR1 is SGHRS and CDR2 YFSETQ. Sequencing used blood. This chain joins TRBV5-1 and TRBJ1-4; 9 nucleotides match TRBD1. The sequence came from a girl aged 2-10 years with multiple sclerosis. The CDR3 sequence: CASSWGTGIWGEKLFF. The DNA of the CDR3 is TGCGCCAGCAGCTGGGGGACAGGGATATGGGGTGAAAAACTGTTTTTT.